This T cell receptor beta chain was retrieved from a study of cytomegalovirus exposure and HLA in healthy donors. Across the whole study: The study placed 70% to 85% of its 398 genotyped donors in the Caucasian-associated ancestry cluster.

This clone has a handful of counts. The antigen remains undetermined. Study results and caveats: One variant, a missense change in DCLRE1C, was linked in a later analysis to TCR beta V- and J-gene trimming.

Germline loops: CDR1 SGHTA, CDR2 FQGNSA. CDR3 length: 13 amino acids. Deletions cut 5 bases from V and 5 bases from J, with 10 bases between. PCR was performed using 60 Vbeta and 13 Jbeta primers. Data came from immunoSEQ multiplex PCR; TCRdb stores just in-frame clones and leaves some out. The sample shows under 150,000 clones, 9.5% of them seen only once. The rearrangement joins TRBV7-2 to TRBJ1-5, with a possible D match to TRBD1 (6 bases). Sequences were obtained from PBMCs. This clonotype was sampled from a man aged 30 to 39 in good health and CMV-seronegative. The CDR3: CASSAHRDQPQHF. In DNA form, the CDR3 reads TGTGCCAGCAGCGCTCACAGGGATCAGCCCCAGCATTTT.